This TCR beta chain originates from a study of blood T cell repertoires in COVID-19. For the study at large: Sites across the United States, Italy and Spain contributed samples from acute and convalescent COVID-19. T cells, B-cell-depleted T cells, or PBMCs supplied cDNA or gDNA.

CDR1 is SGHDT, CDR2 YYEEEE, per germline. The CDR3 sequence is 12 residues long. Trimming pared 4 bases from V and 6 bases from J, leaving 10 bases between. It was during active infection that Seattle patients were enrolled and then longitudinally followed. As originally analysed: Nucleated cell number was recorded as an estimate derived from reference gene primer amplification. Clones were read by immunoSEQ multiplex PCR, and TCRdb kept only the in-frame ones, dropping some. V and J calls and clone size follow that table, whereas D and trimming were derived from the DNA. Of roughly 380,000 clones listed, 70% to 90% are singletons.

Material for sequencing was peripheral blood. The chain carries TRBV5-6 and TRBJ1-1; D remains unclear. This clonotype originated in a woman aged 40 to 55 with COVID-19, enrolled during active disease. CDR3 loop: CASSDGLAEAFF. CDR3 DNA sequence: TGTGCCAGCAGCGATGGACTTGCTGAAGCTTTCTTT.